This T cell receptor beta chain was observed in a study of graft-versus-host responses after intestinal transplantation. The overall study: The recipients all started with anti-thymocyte globulin induction and then took tacrolimus and steroids for 3 to 4 years.

Study-level results: High graft-versus-host to host-versus-graft clonal ratios were seen in allografts of patients with graft-donor T cell macrochimerism. Early declines in HvG clones that occurred post-transplant were associated with peak circulating GvH clone levels.

Concerning this clone: Its target is unknown.

Sequenced by immunoSEQ multiplex PCR; TCRdb stores in-frame clones only, minus some. The sample lists roughly 130,000 clones; roughly 91% were seen once. Looked up from germline, CDR1 is MDHEN and CDR2 is SYDVKM. This CDR3 is built from 15 residues. V dropped 2 bases and J dropped 4; count of bases not matched to a gene: 8. The sequence came from a human donor who received an intestinal transplant. The rearrangement uses TRBV28 and TRBJ2-7; 7 bases agree with TRBD1. Sequences were derived from unstimulated CD4+ T cells sorted from spleen or lymph node cells, sampled before intestinal transplant. Here the CDR3 reads CASSLRRRGQYEQYF. The CDR3 region has the DNA TGTGCCAGCAGTTTACGGCGTAGGGGGCAGTACGAGCAGTACTTC.